This T cell receptor (beta chain) came from a study of blood T cell repertoires in COVID-19. Only in-frame clones appear in the TCRdb table, and some are missing; sequencing was by immunoSEQ multiplex PCR. Of about 180,000 clones detected, about 89% appear once; the ten largest clones hold 1.5% to 2%. CDR3 length equals 16 residues. Germline V gene data show CDR1 as SGHNT and CDR2 as YYREEE (reference sequence). The V and J ends lost 4 bases and 3 bases, in that order; junction bases with no gene match: 10. The sequenced material came from peripheral blood. The chain recombines TRBV5-4 with TRBJ2-3, with TRBD1 matching over 8 bases. The clonotype comes from a man aged 18 to 30 who had recovered from COVID-19. The CDR3 here is CASSHGQGGKTDTQYF. In DNA, the CDR3 is TGTGCCAGCAGCCATGGACAGGGTGGGAAGACAGATACGCAGTATTTT.